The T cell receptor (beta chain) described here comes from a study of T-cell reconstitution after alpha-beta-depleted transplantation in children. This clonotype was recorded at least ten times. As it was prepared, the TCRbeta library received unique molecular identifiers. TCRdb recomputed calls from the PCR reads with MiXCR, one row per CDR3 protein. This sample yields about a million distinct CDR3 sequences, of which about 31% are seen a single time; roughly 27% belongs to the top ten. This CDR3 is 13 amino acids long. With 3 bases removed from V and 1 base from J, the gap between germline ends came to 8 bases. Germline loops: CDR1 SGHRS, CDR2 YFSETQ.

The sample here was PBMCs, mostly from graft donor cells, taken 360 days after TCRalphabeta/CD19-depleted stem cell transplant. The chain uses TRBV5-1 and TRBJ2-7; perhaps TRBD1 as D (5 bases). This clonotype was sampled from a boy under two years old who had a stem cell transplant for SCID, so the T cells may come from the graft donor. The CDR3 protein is CASSSSGSYEQYF. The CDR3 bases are TGCGCCAGCAGCTCCTCAGGGTCCTACGAGCAGTACTTC.